Listed here is a single TCR beta chain. The clone's antigen remains unknown. Base qualities are not provided; no much larger clone lies one nucleotide away. These data are taken from a study of OX40 agonist ivuxolimab in advanced cancers. The study in broad terms: Ivuxolimab was a fully human IgG2 agonistic monoclonal antibody targeting the costimulatory receptor OX40 (CD134). Intravenous ivuxolimab was administered to patients every 2 weeks at six dose levels: 0.01, 0.1, 0.3, 1.5, 3 and 10 mg/kg. Of the approximately 50 dose-escalation patients, hepatocellular carcinoma was present in roughly 19, melanoma in around 15, renal cell carcinoma in 9 and head and neck cancer in 9. A male proportion of 82.7% and a mean age of 60 years, ranging from 23 to 79, were recorded for the dose-escalation cohort. Patients were allowed to have had prior anti-PD-1, anti-PD-L1 or anti-CTLA-4 therapy, and 40% of the dose-escalation patients had been treated with checkpoint inhibitors. Partial responses occurred in three dose-escalation patients, of whom one had hepatocellular carcinoma and two had cutaneous melanoma. The point of sequencing TCRbeta in the periphery was to test whether ivuxolimab changed TCR sequence diversity and drove clonal T-cell expansion. The monotherapy dose-escalation portion (N = 52 patients) of the phase I ivuxolimab trial is reported in the paper.

Patients with a history of autoimmune disease or receiving systemic immunosuppression were excluded from the trial. Peripheral blood for TCR sequencing was collected from all dose cohorts at baseline, on cycle 4 day 1, and on cycle 7 day 1. The samples were drawn from a first-in-human, open-label, multicenter phase I dose-escalation trial of ivuxolimab. Adults with locally advanced or metastatic melanoma, renal cell carcinoma, hepatocellular carcinoma or head and neck squamous cell carcinoma were enrolled in the trial. Before TCR sequencing, CD4+ T cells and CD8+ T cells from peripheral blood were sorted into separate populations. V is reduced by 10 bases and J by 6 bases, leaving a spacing of 8 bases between them. Inclusive of the bounding cysteine and phenylalanine, the CDR3 is 10 residues long. Only CDR3 DNA remains: 30 bases, in frame from the first base. The germline V gene (reference sequence) specifies SEHNR as CDR1 and FQNEAQ as CDR2.

The study at large found these results: Low levels of normalized T-cell clonal expansion were also seen in some nonresponding patients. At doses of 0.1 to 3.0 mg/kg, clonal expansion of both CD4+ and CD8+ T cells in blood was seen between baseline and week 6. In the 0.1-3.0 mg/kg groups, partial responders were among the patients with the lowest normalized peripheral clonal expansion, particularly in CD8+ T cells. The antigen specificity of the peripheral T cells that underwent clonal expansion was not determined. After ivuxolimab, expanded clones were on average more numerous among CD8+ T cells than among CD4+ T cells.

For sequencing of the TCRbeta CDR3 region, genomic DNA was extracted from the sorted cells. The immunoSEQ Assay was used to sequence the TCRbeta CDR3 regions. The table was pulled from immuneACCESS by TCRdb, which kept in-frame rearrangements only. Such tables lose some clones; where checked, under half of the loss comes from unresolved V genes, and the rest has no known cause. Counted in this sample were tens of thousands of clones; around 94% of them appeared once. Roughly 12% of the sample is in the top ten clones. The source was CD4+ or CD8+ T cells sorted from blood, collected in a trial of the OX40 agonist ivuxolimab. The V gene is TRBV7-9 and the J gene is TRBJ2-3; no D gene is confidently identified. The sequence was collected from an adult with an advanced solid tumor such as melanoma, head and neck, liver or kidney cancer. The CDR3 reads CATRGDTQYF. The nucleotide sequence is given as TGTGCCACCAGAGGTGATACGCAGTATTTT.